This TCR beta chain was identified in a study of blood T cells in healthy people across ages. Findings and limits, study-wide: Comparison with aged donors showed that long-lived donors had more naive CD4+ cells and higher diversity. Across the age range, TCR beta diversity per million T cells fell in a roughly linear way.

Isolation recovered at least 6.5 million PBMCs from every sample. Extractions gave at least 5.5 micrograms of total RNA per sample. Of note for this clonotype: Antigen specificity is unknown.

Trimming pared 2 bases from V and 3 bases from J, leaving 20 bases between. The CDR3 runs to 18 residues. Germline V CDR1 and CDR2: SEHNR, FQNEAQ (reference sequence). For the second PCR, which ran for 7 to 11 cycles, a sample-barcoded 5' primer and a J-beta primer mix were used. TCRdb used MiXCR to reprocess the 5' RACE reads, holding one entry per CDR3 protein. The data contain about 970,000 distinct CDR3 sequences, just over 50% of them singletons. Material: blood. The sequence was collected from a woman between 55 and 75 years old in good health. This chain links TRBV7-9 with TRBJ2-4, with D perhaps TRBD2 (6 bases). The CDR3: CASSLKSAETSGKNIQYF. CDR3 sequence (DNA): TGTGCCAGCAGCTTAAAGTCGGCGGAGACTAGTGGCAAAAACATTCAGTACTTC.